This T cell receptor (beta chain) originates from a study of T cell responses to AZD1222 COVID-19 vaccine. Study in general: Second-dose groups at about 4 or about 12 weeks were pooled. General study points: Spike-wide vaccine-associated CD4 TCRs dominated at 160-218 and 743-854.

Assay used: immunoSEQ multiplex PCR; TCRdb lists only in-frame clones, some missing. The table includes about 86,000 clones, more than 75% detected once. The length of the CDR3 is 15 residues. Losses at the gene ends were 1 base for V and 5 bases for J; bases not matched to a gene: 5. The germline V gene has CDR1 KGHSH and CDR2 LQKENI. This clone was seen only once. No antigen is known for it. The chain carries TRBV18 and TRBJ1-3; 7 nucleotides align to TRBD1. Sequenced here: peripheral blood, sampled on day 0 of AZD1222 vaccination. The sequence was collected from an adult in good health. In DNA form, the CDR3 reads TGTGCCAGCTCACCACAACAGGGGCTCCGAAACACCATATATTTT. Its protein is CASSPQQGLRNTIYF.